Each of the 22 T cell receptor beta chains below was sequenced from the same sample in a study of CD8 T cells in Susac syndrome. Random hexamers primed reverse transcription of 0.5 to 1 ug RNA. TCRdb independently ran MiXCR on the immunoSEQ multiplex PCR reads; one entry per CDR3 protein. The sample has about 200,000 distinct CDR3 sequences, roughly 95% seen once. The source material was CD4+ T cells from PBMCs. These TCRs come from a human donor in good health.

The rearrangement links TRBV20-1 to TRBJ2-1; the D is unclear. CDR3 length equals 14 residues. Deletions cut 5 bases from V and 6 bases from J, with 17 bases between. The germline V gene encodes CDR1 DFQATT and CDR2 SNEGSKA (reference sequence). In DNA, the CDR3 is TGCAGTGCTCCTCGGACCGACGCAGGCAATGAGCAGTTCTTC. Protein: CSAPRTDAGNEQFF.

The chain carries TRBV29-1 and TRBJ2-3, with D hard to call. CDR1 is SQVTM and CDR2 is ANQGSEA in the germline V gene. The length of the CDR3 is 12 residues. DNA of the CDR3: TGCAGTGGCAGGCCGAGCACAGATACGCAGTATTTT. Its protein is CSGRPSTDTQYF.

V usage is TRBV29-1 and J usage is TRBJ2-7; TRBD2 might be the D (5 bases). This CDR3 is 14 amino acids long. Trimming removed 2 bases at V and 1 base at J, with 12 bases between. The germline V gene has CDR1 SQVTM and CDR2 ANQGSEA. The DNA of the CDR3 is TGCAGCGTTGAACGGGGATCGGGTTCCTACGAGCAGTACTTC. Translated, it gives CSVERGSGSYEQYF.

This chain connects TRBV27 to TRBJ1-4, with D unresolved. The CDR3 is made up of 10 amino acids. The germline V and J ends were trimmed by 1 base and 13 bases, with 4 bases remaining between them. The germline V gene encodes CDR1 MNHEY and CDR2 SMNVEV (reference sequence). The CDR3 coding sequence is TGTGCCAGCAGTTTATGCGGACTGTTTTTT. Translation gives CASSLCGLFF.

A single count supports this clonotype. The DNA for the CDR3 is TGCAGTGCTCGCCATACGGGACTAGCGGGATTGGATACGCAGTATTTT. Translation gives CSARHTGLAGLDTQYF. This chain connects TRBV20-1 to TRBJ2-3; 13 positions match TRBD2. J gave up 6 bases and V 5 bases, and 11 bases lay outside the gene matches. CDR1 is DFQATT and CDR2 is SNEGSKA in the germline V gene (reference sequence). The CDR3 sequence is 16 residues long.

This rearrangement joins TRBV28 to TRBJ1-4, with D possibly TRBD1 on 6 matching bases. CDR1 and CDR2 from the germline V gene are MDHEN and SYDVKM. The V end was cut by 8 bases, the J end by 8 bases, with 18 bases between. The CDR3 runs 14 residues. The CDR3 DNA is TGTGCCAGCCGACGCTACAGGGAGGGGGAAAAACTGTTTTTT. Residues: CASRRYREGEKLFF. Combining the CDR3 with reference TRBV28 and TRBJ1-4 gives the whole variable domain DVKVTQSSRYLVKRTGEKVFLECVQDMDHENMFWYRQDPGLGLRLIYFSYDVKMKEKGDIPEGYSVSREKKERFSLILESASTNQTSMYLCASRRYREGEKLFFGSGTQLSVL.

This chain uses TRBV29-1 with TRBJ2-5; D perhaps matches TRBD1 (5 bases). The germline CDR1 and CDR2 sequences are SQVTM and ANQGSEA. The CDR3 length is 12 residues. Trimming shortened V by 3 bases and J by 5 bases, and 10 bases separated the two germline ends. In nucleotides, the CDR3 is TGCAGCGTTGACAGGGATAAGGAGACCCAGTACTTC. Protein sequence: CSVDRDKETQYF.

This sequence joins TRBV29-1 and TRBJ2-1, with a weak D call TRBD1 (6 bases). V lost 1 base, J lost 2 bases, and 6 bases lay in between. The CDR3 loop spans 13 amino acids. CDR1 is SQVTM and CDR2 is ANQGSEA in the germline V gene. CDR3 sequence (DNA): TGCAGCGTTGAAGGGGGGCCCTACAATGAGCAGTTCTTC. The encoded protein is CSVEGGPYNEQFF.

Here the CDR3 reads CATRGTGEQYV. CDR3 DNA: TGTGCCACCCGGGGCACGGGGGAGCAGTACGTC. The chain combines TRBV6-6 with TRBJ2-7; D could derive from TRBD1 or TRBD2 (5 bases each). Trimming removed 10 bases at V and 7 bases at J, with 14 bases between. Germline V gives CDR1 MNHNY, CDR2 SVGAGI (reference sequence). The CDR3 spans 11 residues.

The V call is TRBV12-3 or TRBV12-4, the J call TRBJ2-1; 7 nucleotides agree with TRBD2. Trimming removed 8 bases from V and 5 bases from J; junction bases left unmatched: 9. The CDR3 covers 14 residues. The CDR3 sequence: CASRRLAADNEQFF. In nucleotides, the CDR3 is TGTGCCAGCCGAAGGCTAGCGGCTGACAATGAGCAGTTCTTC.

The chain employs TRBV24-1 and TRBJ2-2; D unclear. Germline CDR1 and CDR2: KGHDR and SFDVKD. The CDR3 consists of 13 residues. V was clipped by 5 bases and J by 6 bases, with 9 bases between them. The CDR3 DNA follows: TGTGCCACCAGTGCGTGGGTCTCCGGGGAGCTGTTTTTT. Translated, it gives CATSAWVSGELFF.

The chain couples TRBV18 to TRBJ2-3; D tentatively reads TRBD1 or TRBD2 (6 bases each). Per the germline V gene, CDR1 is KGHSH and CDR2 is LQKENI. The V end was cut by 0 bases, the J end by 5 bases, with 12 bases between. The CDR3 contains 15 residues. CDR3 region: CASSPPSGAQDTQYF. Here the CDR3 DNA reads TGTGCCAGCTCACCACCTTCGGGGGCCCAAGATACGCAGTATTTT.

V is TRBV5-4 and J is TRBJ2-3; D uncertain. V gave up 7 bases and J gave up 2 bases, with 14 bases separating them. This CDR3 is built from 14 residues. Germline CDR1 SGHNT, CDR2 YYREEE (reference sequence). The CDR3 nucleotides are TGTGCCAGCGGACGGACCCCGTTCACAGATACGCAGTATTTT. It yields the protein CASGRTPFTDTQYF.

V and J are TRBV20-1 and TRBJ2-1; 7 bases match TRBD1. The CDR3 length is 12 residues. In germline, CDR1 is DFQATT, CDR2 SNEGSKA (reference sequence). J was trimmed by 4 bases and V by 3 bases; bases with no gene match: 0. The CDR3 nucleotides read TGCAGTGCTAGGGGACAGTACAATGAGCAGTTCTTC. Residues: CSARGQYNEQFF.

The rearrangement uses TRBV29-1 and TRBJ2-7; unclear D gene. V lost 4 bases to trimming and J lost 4 bases, with 8 bases between them. CDR3 size: 11 residues. Germline CDR1 is SQVTM and CDR2 is ANQGSEA. DNA of the CDR3: TGCAGCGTTGTGCGCCAGTACGAGCAGTACGTC. Translation gives CSVVRQYEQYV.

This sequence joins TRBV7-9 and TRBJ2-3; TRBD2 agrees at 15 bases. CDR3 length: 16 amino acids. With 5 bases clipped from V and 5 bases from J, the junction kept 5 bases outside the gene matches. CDR1 and CDR2 from the germline V gene are SEHNR and FQNEAQ (reference sequence). The CDR3 nucleotides read TGTGCCAGCAGCCCCGGACTAGCGGGAGGGGAAGATACGCAGTATTTT. Translation gives CASSPGLAGGEDTQYF. The entire variable domain, with the rest obtained from reference TRBV7-9 and TRBJ2-3, is as follows: DTGVSQNPRHKITKRGQNVTFRCDPISEHNRLYWYRQTLGQGPEFLTYFQNEAQLEKSRLLSDRFSAERPKGSFSTLEIQRTEQGDSAMYLCASSPGLAGGEDTQYFGPGTRLTVL.

This clonotype was found once. The V call is TRBV29-1, the J call TRBJ1-1; no definite D call. Trimming took 5 bases from V and 0 from J, leaving 7 bases between them. Germline V gives CDR1 SQVTM, CDR2 ANQGSEA. The CDR3 runs to 12 residues. The CDR3 region has the DNA TGCAGCGTTCGGGGTATGAACACTGAAGCTTTCTTT. It encodes CSVRGMNTEAFF. Full variable domain (missing parts from reference TRBV29-1 and TRBJ1-1): SAVISQKPSRDICQRGTSLTIQCQVDSQVTMMFWYRQQPGQSLTLIATANQGSEATYESGFVIDKFPISRPNLTFSTLTVSNMSPEDSSIYLCSVRGMNTEAFFGQGTRLTVV.

The chain is built from TRBV12-3 or TRBV12-4 and TRBJ1-1, with D uncertain. Trimming pared 2 bases from V and 0 bases from J, leaving 7 bases between. This CDR3 contains 14 residues. CDR3 in amino acids: CASSLLIMNTEAFF. CDR3 in DNA: TGTGCCAGCAGTTTATTAATTATGAACACTGAAGCTTTCTTT.

This clonotype was detected once. V gene TRBV20-1 combines with J gene TRBJ2-5; 7 bases are shared with TRBD2. This CDR3 contains 16 residues. With V trimmed by 6 bases and J by 5 bases, 18 bases remained unmatched. The V gene's germline CDR1 is DFQATT and CDR2 SNEGSKA (reference sequence). CDR3 region: CSATTKLGEGWETQYF. The CDR3 bases are TGCAGTGCAACTACCAAACTGGGGGAGGGCTGGGAGACCCAGTACTTC.

The CDR3 DNA follows: TGCAGTGCTAGGTTCCGGGGCTATGGCTACACCTTC. It yields the protein CSARFRGYGYTF. V and J are TRBV20-1 and TRBJ1-2; D uncertain. Germline V gene sequence: CDR1 DFQATT, CDR2 SNEGSKA (reference sequence). This CDR3 region has 12 residues. Trimming stripped 3 bases from V and 4 bases from J, with 9 bases between.

V is TRBV7-8 and J is TRBJ2-7; D not resolved. Trimming removed 2 bases at V and 2 bases at J, with 4 bases between. This CDR3 has 12 residues. Germline CDR1 reads SGHVS; CDR2 reads FQNEAQ. The CDR3 coding sequence is TGTGCCAGCAGCTTATTCGCCTACGAGCAGTACGTC. Amino acid sequence: CASSLFAYEQYV.

The genes are TRBV7-8 and TRBJ1-2; D is undetermined. Germline V gene sequence: CDR1 SGHVS, CDR2 FQNEAQ. V shed 5 bases and J shed 2 bases, with 6 bases lying between them. The CDR3 has 12 residues. The CDR3 sequence is CASSARNYGYTF. DNA of the CDR3: TGTGCCAGCAGCGCCCGAAACTATGGCTACACCTTC.